Below, one T cell receptor beta chain is given with its context. Germline and junction disagree at one end, which may indicate a read error. This sample was included in a study of blood T cell repertoires in COVID-19. The overall study: The origin of the acute and convalescent COVID-19 samples was the United States, Italy and Spain.

How the authors handled the data: Cell counts per sample came from amplifying reference gene primers. Produced via immunoSEQ multiplex PCR; TCRdb's table is partial and in-frame only. D and trimming come from the DNA, and the V and J calls and clone size come from that table. The sample contains 150,000 to 200,000 clones, about four fifths of which appear only once. Sequenced: peripheral blood. The sequence was obtained from a human donor with acute or convalescent COVID-19. The donor label of this sample is uncertain.

The CDR3 DNA reads TGTGCTAGCAGCTTAGAGGGACAGGGGGCCAATGAGCAGTTCTTC. This gives the protein CASSLEGQGANEQFF. The chain is built from TRBV7-7 and TRBJ2-1, with 12 bases identical to TRBD1. The germline gives CDR1 SSHAT, CDR2 FNYEAQ (reference sequence). The CDR3 covers 15 residues.